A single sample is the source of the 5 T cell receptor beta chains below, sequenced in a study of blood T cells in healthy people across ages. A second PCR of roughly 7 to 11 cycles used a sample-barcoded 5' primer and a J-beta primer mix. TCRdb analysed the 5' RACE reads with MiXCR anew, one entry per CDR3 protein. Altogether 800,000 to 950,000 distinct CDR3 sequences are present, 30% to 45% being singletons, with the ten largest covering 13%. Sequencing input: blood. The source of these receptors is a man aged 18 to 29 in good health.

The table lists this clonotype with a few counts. The CDR3 region is CATVRDIYTDTQYF. CDR3 nucleotides: TGTGCCACCGTGCGGGACATCTACACAGATACGCAGTATTTT. The chain links TRBV10-3 to TRBJ2-3; D might be TRBD1 or TRBD2, each matching 6 bases. Trimming removed 10 bases from V and 2 bases from J, with 16 bases in between. Germline values: CDR1 ENHRY, CDR2 SYGVKD. The CDR3 is 14 amino acids.

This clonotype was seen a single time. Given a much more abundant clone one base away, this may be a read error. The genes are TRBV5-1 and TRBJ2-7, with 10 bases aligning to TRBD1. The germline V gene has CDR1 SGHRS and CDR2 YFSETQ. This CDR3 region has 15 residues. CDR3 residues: CASSFGTGENYERYF. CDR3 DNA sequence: TGCGCCAGCAGCTTTGGGACAGGGGAAAATTACGAGCGGTACTTC. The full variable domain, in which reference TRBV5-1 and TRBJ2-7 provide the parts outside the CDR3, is KAGVTQTPRYLIKTRGQQVTLSCSPISGHRSVSWYQQTPGQGLQFLFEYFSETQRNKGNFPGRFSGRQFSNSRSEMNVSTLELGDSALYLCASSFGTGENYERYFGPGTRLTVT.

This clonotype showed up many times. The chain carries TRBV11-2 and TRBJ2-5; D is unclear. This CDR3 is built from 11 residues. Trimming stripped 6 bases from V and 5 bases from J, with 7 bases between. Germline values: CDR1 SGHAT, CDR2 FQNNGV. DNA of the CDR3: TGTGCCAGCAGTATCATGGAGACCCAGTACTTC. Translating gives CASSIMETQYF.

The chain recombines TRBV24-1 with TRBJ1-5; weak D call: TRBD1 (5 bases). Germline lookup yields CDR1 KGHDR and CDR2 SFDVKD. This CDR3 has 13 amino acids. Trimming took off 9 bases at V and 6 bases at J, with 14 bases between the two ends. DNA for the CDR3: TGTGCCACCGGGGGAGGCGGGGGTCAGCCCCAGCATTTT. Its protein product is CATGGGGGQPQHF.

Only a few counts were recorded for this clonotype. The CDR3 sequence: CASSQAGESSGNTIYF. The CDR3 region has the DNA TGTGCCAGCAGCCAAGCCGGGGAGAGCTCTGGAAACACCATATATTTT. V and J are TRBV4-2 and TRBJ1-3; D not resolved. The germline gives CDR1 LGHNA, CDR2 YNFKEQ. This CDR3 has 16 amino acids. V dropped 1 base and J dropped 0 bases, with 10 bases sitting between them.